Sequencing of this T cell receptor (beta chain) was carried out in a study of cytomegalovirus exposure and HLA in healthy donors. A word on this clone: As yet, its antigen is unknown.

Looked up from germline, CDR1 is KGHSH and CDR2 is LQKENI. The CDR3 spans 15 residues. V shed 2 bases and J 6 bases; nucleotides not matched to a gene: 3. Study conclusions and caveats: Most TCRs appeared rarely, but some public TCRs recurred in many donors.

Healthy bone marrow donors made up the donors. Vbeta (60) and Jbeta (13) primers were used in the PCR. Clones were read by immunoSEQ multiplex PCR, and TCRdb kept only the in-frame ones, dropping some. The sample includes nearly 110,000 clones, roughly 72% of them seen just once. The chain recombines TRBV18 with TRBJ2-2, with 10 bases aligning to TRBD1. This sequence was found in a man younger than 40 in good health and CMV-seronegative. The sequencing sample was made of PBMCs. CDR3 sequence reads: CASSPGTGEPGELFF. CDR3 coding DNA: TGTGCCAGCTCACCAGGGACAGGGGAACCCGGGGAGCTGTTTTTT.